A selection of T cell receptor beta chains follows, all from one sample in a study of regulatory T cells in long-lasting Graves disease. TCRdb analysed the multiplex PCR reads with MiXCR anew, one entry per CDR3 protein. The sample yields a few hundred thousand distinct CDR3 sequences, around a fifth seen once. The sample was peripheral blood mononuclear cells (PBMCs), taken when the disease was refractory, from a patient treated with antithyroid drugs. These receptors originate from a female donor with Graves disease. Each CDR3 is given with its conserved first and last residue. The D gene is left open where the match is weak. Some rows mark clone size as missing; the rest say once, few, many or name a class of expanded clone.

cdr3_length	clone_size	v_call	j_call	d_call	cdr3_nt	cdr3_aa
17	many	TRBV28	TRBJ2-4	-	TGTGCCAGCAGTTCTTCTGGGAGCGGCCTTTCCAAAAACATTCAGTACTTC	CASSSSGSGLSKNIQYF
13	many	TRBV7-9	TRBJ2-5	TRBD2	TGTGCCAGCAGCCCAGCGGGAAGAGAGACCCAGTACTTC	CASSPAGRETQYF
17	-	TRBV6-1	TRBJ2-2	TRBD2	TGTGCCAGCACCCTAAACGTACTAGCGGGAGTCACCGGGGAGCTGTTTTTT	CASTLNVLAGVTGELFF
11	many	TRBV27	TRBJ1-1	-	TGTGCCAGCAGAACGGGGCTTGAAGCTTTCTTT	CASRTGLEAFF
13	-	TRBV19	TRBJ1-1	-	TGTGCCAGTAGTATAATGGAGAACACTGAAGCTTTCTTT	CASSIMENTEAFF
16	-	TRBV20-1	TRBJ2-7	TRBD2	TGCAGTGCTAGAGGGGGGACTAGCGGGACATCCTACGAGCAGTACTTC	CSARGGTSGTSYEQYF
13	once	TRBV29-1	TRBJ2-2	TRBD2	TGCAGCGTTCGGCTAGCGGTCACCGGGGAGCTGTTTTTT	CSVRLAVTGELFF
13	many	TRBV28	TRBJ1-4	-	TGTGCCACCATTGAATTAAGCAGCGAAAAACTGTTTTTT	CATIELSSEKLFF
16	-	TRBV28	TRBJ2-3	-	TGTGCCAGCAGTTCCTTATCCGTAAGAGCGGAAGATACGCAGTATTTT	CASSSLSVRAEDTQYF
12	many	TRBV27	TRBJ2-5	-	TGTGCCAGCAGTAATGATCAAGAGACCCAGTACTTC	CASSNDQETQYF
20	few	TRBV19	TRBJ1-1	-	TGTGCCAGTAGTATGGCGCGACTGAAGGACCCTCAGGGGTTGAACACTGAAGCTTTCTTT	CASSMARLKDPQGLNTEAFF
13	few	TRBV12-3/TRBV12-4	TRBJ2-1	-	TGTGCCAGCAGTTGGGGGACAATCGTCGAGCAGTTCTTC	CASSWGTIVEQFF
22	many	TRBV24-1	TRBJ2-5	TRBD2	TGTGCCACCAGACGACCGGGACACCACCCCGGGACTAGCGGATCTTACCAAGAGACCCAGTACTTC	CATRRPGHHPGTSGSYQETQYF
16	-	TRBV5-6	TRBJ1-2	-	TGTGCCAGCAGCTTTTTAGACGTTAAGTGCAGCTATGGCTACACCTTC	CASSFLDVKCSYGYTF
13	many	TRBV12-3/TRBV12-4	TRBJ1-2	-	TGTGCCAGCAGTCTCAGGGAAATGCGAGGCTACACCTTC	CASSLREMRGYTF
16	-	TRBV20-1	TRBJ2-5	TRBD2	TGCAGTGCTTTTTCTAGCGGGGGGGCAAGGCAAGAGACCCAGTACTTC	CSAFSSGGARQETQYF
14	many	TRBV20-1	TRBJ2-5	TRBD1	TGCAGTGCTAGAGACACAGGGGTAGCAGAGACCCAGTACTTC	CSARDTGVAETQYF
14	-	TRBV2	TRBJ1-4	-	TGTGCCAGCAGTGAGAGATCTCTTAATGAAAAACTGTTTTTT	CASSERSLNEKLFF
11	many	TRBV6-2/TRBV6-3	TRBJ2-7	-	TGTGCCAGCAGTTACATATACGAGCAGTACTTC	CASSYIYEQYF
15	-	TRBV12-3/TRBV12-4	TRBJ1-1	-	TGTGCCAGCAGTTTGGGGGAGACAATGAACACTGAAGCTTTCTTT	CASSLGETMNTEAFF
14	many	TRBV12-3/TRBV12-4	TRBJ1-2	TRBD1	TGTGCCAGCAGGCCGGGACAGAACAACTATGGCTACACCTTC	CASRPGQNNYGYTF
18	few	TRBV10-3	TRBJ2-6	TRBD1	TGTGCCATCAGTGAGCCGTCCCGGGACAGGGCTGGGGCCAACGTCCTGACTTTC	CAISEPSRDRAGANVLTF
15	-	TRBV2	TRBJ2-3	-	TGTGCCAGCAGTGAATTAGAGTCTAGCACAGATACGCAGTATTTT	CASSELESSTDTQYF
14	many	TRBV28	TRBJ2-7	-	TGTGCCAGCAGTTTGGATCAGGAGGCCTACGAGCAGTACTTC	CASSLDQEAYEQYF
14	-	TRBV11-2	TRBJ1-2	-	TGTGCCAGCAGCTTAGCTAAAGCTTACTATGGCTACACCTTC	CASSLAKAYYGYTF
15	once	TRBV29-1	TRBJ2-1	-	TGCAGCGTTGAACGGACAGGGAGGGGGTATTATGAGCAGTTCTTC	CSVERTGRGYYEQFF
15	-	TRBV5-1	TRBJ2-5	-	TGCGCCAGCAGCTCCTGGGGACCGCTACAAGAGACCCAGTACTTC	CASSSWGPLQETQYF
15	few	TRBV29-1	TRBJ2-7	TRBD2	TGCAGCGTTGAAGAAGGGACTAGCGGGAGAGGTGTGCAGTACTTC	CSVEEGTSGRGVQYF
13	-	TRBV29-1	TRBJ2-5	TRBD1	TGCAGCGTAGATCAGGGGGCGGGAGAGACCCAGTACTTC	CSVDQGAGETQYF
13	-	TRBV20-1	TRBJ2-5	-	TGCAGTGCTAGAGACCCGAGTTGGGGGACCCAGTACTTC	CSARDPSWGTQYF
13	few	TRBV12-3/TRBV12-4	TRBJ1-2	-	TGTGCCAGCAGACCCGACGGAGTCTATGGCTACACCTTC	CASRPDGVYGYTF
15	-	TRBV30	TRBJ2-5	-	TGTGCCTGGAGGGTAGGACAGACGTACCAAGAGACCCAGTACTTC	CAWRVGQTYQETQYF
17	-	TRBV27	TRBJ2-1	TRBD2	TGTGCCAGCAGTTCCACCGGGACTAGCGGGACAAACAATGAGCAGTTCTTC	CASSSTGTSGTNNEQFF